This T cell receptor (beta chain) was sequenced for a study of human T cells and chemical hapten exposure (dated by TCRdb to 2020 to 2023). In terms of the full investigation: For sensitization, 2% DPC in acetone was applied to a 2 cm by 2 cm area of upper inner arm skin. Throughout the study period of 20 to 25 weeks, patients also received therapeutic DPC doses to the scalp every week. Patch testing on the upper back used Finn chambers containing 0.01% DPC, with scoring done after 6 days according to International Contact Dermatitis Research Group standards. The patient cohort, mostly female, included alopecia areata with under or over 50% scalp involvement, alopecia totalis and alopecia universalis. Libraries were pooled for sequencing, and per-sample TCR yields varied mainly because of small differences in library volumes within the pool. Peripheral blood TCR repertoire changes were tracked in vivo in alopecia patients during primary and secondary sensitization to the hapten diphenylcyclopropenone (DPC). Blood samples were taken from patients before sensitization (week 0) and then at 2, 6 and about 24 weeks after DPC sensitization. For TCR sequencing, blood came from about 29 alopecia patients at anywhere from one to four time points (pre-sensitization, 2, 6 and 24 weeks).

Summary of the overall study and its limitations: Significantly more large CDR3 similarity clusters were formed by expanded TCRs than by pre-sensitization or healthy control sets, consistent with antigen-driven responses. A positive correlation was found between the number of PT1 expanded TCRs and patch test score, with significance reached at thresholds 8, 16 and 32 but not 4. Repeated subsampling changed both the strength of the expansion versus patch-test correlation and the threshold at which the correlation became significant. No change with DPC sensitization was found in the number of TCRs above 1 in 1000 frequency, and no evidence of global repertoire structure alterations was found. Alopecia, a presumed autoimmune disease, was present in all patients, so the immune response of the patients might differ from that of healthy individuals.

Library preparation employed RACE. The data were produced on a NextSeq 500. Library preparation attached unique molecular identifiers to individual cDNA molecules for quantitative, reproducible TCR counting. Each blood RNA sample was used to sequence both TCR alpha and TCR beta chains. The authors' pipeline ran thus. Samples had a median of roughly 98,000 TCRs, with a range from roughly 23,224 to 700,000. The Decombinator software suite was used to annotate V, J and CDR3 in the TCR reads. For PS versus PT1 abundance plots, all samples were subsampled to the same number of TCRs (28,000). TCRs were defined as expanded if absent before sensitization and observed at least eight times at the 2-week time point. Through fastp at Q25 and MiXCR, TCRdb rebuilt clones from the public reads, retaining in-frame beta chains. A single entry per CDR3 protein holds the most common genes and DNA from its merged rows. Clone size and V and J calls follow TCRdb, not the original study. For this sample the table gives around 330,000 distinct CDR3 sequences, of which over 5% were detected only once. Over 7% of the sample goes to the ten largest clones.

The time point label here, explained by the study, means: pre-sensitization, week 0. The treatment or condition label of this sample denotes: therapeutic diphenylcyclopropenone sensitization with weekly scalp DPC. At every patch-test visit, the blood draw took place before the patch test was put on. To be eligible, patients had to be aged 18 to 70, diagnosed with alopecia and judged suitable for DPC therapy, while pregnant patients were excluded. Total RNA was isolated from unfractionated whole blood collected in Tempus Blood RNA tubes. The trim is 5 bases for V and 7 bases for J, with a gap of 10 bases between the germline ends. In the germline V gene, CDR1 corresponds to SGHTA and CDR2 to FQGNSA. Spanning cysteine to phenylalanine, the CDR3 consists of 12 amino acids. Just the 36-base CDR3 DNA is kept, in frame starting at base 1. This clonotype has a count of ten or more. Its antigen remains undetermined. Per-base qualities were not stored, and no clone one base away is much larger.

The sample in question was whole blood, obtained in connection with sensitization to the hapten diphenylcyclopropenone (DPC). The V and J segments used are TRBV7-2 and TRBJ2-3, with no D gene named confidently. This clonotype was sampled from a woman aged 18-29 years with alopecia areata. Some clones in this sample may be carry-over from other donors' samples. The DNA reads as follows: TGTGCCAGCAGCCCAGCCGGTTATACGCAGTATTTT. Its product reads: CASSPAGYTQYF. Outside the CDR3, residues come from the reference TRBV7-2 and TRBJ2-3 proteins, so the full variable domain is: GAGVSQSPSNKVTEKGKDVELRCDPISGHTALYWYRQSLGQGLEFLIYFQGNSAPDKSGLPSDRFSAERTGGSVSTLTIQRTQQEDSAVYLCASSPAGYTQYFGPGTRLTVL.